This TCR beta chain was captured in a study of T cell responses to AZD1222 COVID-19 vaccine. Profiled with immunoSEQ multiplex PCR; TCRdb holds only in-frame clones, not every one. The data contain 200,000 to 300,000 clones, over 85% of them singletons. As concerns this clone: The target antigen is unknown.

There are 15 residues in the CDR3. CDR1 and CDR2 (germline): MDHEN, SYDVKM. V was clipped by 1 base and J by 3 bases, with 10 bases between them. Notes on the study in general: Clonal diversity was possibly underestimated, and white British individuals and females predominated among donors.

The specimen was peripheral blood, collected on day 0 of AZD1222 vaccination. The TCR comes from an adult in good health. V is TRBV28 and J is TRBJ1-5, with D perhaps matching TRBD1 (5 bases). CDR3 sequence: CASSLFPGTNQPQHF. In DNA, the CDR3 is TGTGCCAGCAGTTTATTCCCAGGGACCAATCAGCCCCAGCATTTT.